These 2 T cell receptor beta chains originate from one sample sequenced in a study of CD8+CD57+ T cells in acquired aplastic anemia. Genomic DNA constituted the template upon which TCR beta VDJ and CDR3 profiling was performed. MiXCR, applied by TCRdb to the reads, yields one record per CDR3 protein. The table has approximately 380,000 distinct CDR3 sequences, roughly 68% seen once. Sequences were obtained from sorted CD4+, CD8+, or CD8+CD57+ T cells (not recorded which) from PBMCs. The receptors here all came from a human donor in good health, serving as a control.

V is TRBV29-1 and J is TRBJ1-2; tentatively, D is TRBD1 (5 bases). With 3 bases removed from V and 4 bases from J, the gap between germline ends came to 9 bases. The CDR3 runs 12 residues. Germline V gene lookup returns CDR1 SQVTM and CDR2 ANQGSEA. The CDR3 protein is CSVEYRGYGYTF. The CDR3 DNA reads as TGCAGCGTTGAGTATAGGGGCTATGGCTACACCTTC.

Regarding this clonotype: It is likely a read error, because the conserved phenylalanine at the end of the CDR3 is missing. The limits of the CDR3 on the DNA are not certain, so only TCRdb's listed CDR3 is given. The chain employs TRBV7-2 and TRBJ2-1; the DNA was not compared with TRBD1, the D call given in the table. The length of the CDR3 is 13 amino acids, counting both ends. CDR1 is SGHTA and CDR2 is FQGNSA in the germline V gene. The CDR3 loop is CASSLSGGWETQY.